One TCR beta chain is described in this entry. The length of the CDR3 is 14 residues. From germline, CDR1 is KGHSY and CDR2 FQNENV. V was clipped by 0 bases and J by 10 bases, with 13 bases between them. The protocol was immunoSEQ multiplex PCR, while the TCRdb copy is restricted to in-frame clones and leaves out a portion. In the table there are roughly 48,000 clones, 85% to 95% of which are singletons. The data derive from a study of T cell changes during pregnancy in multiple sclerosis. The sample in question was CD4+ T cells from peripheral blood mononuclear cells, obtained in the second trimester of pregnancy. The clonotype was recovered from a female donor in good health, enrolled as a control in a pregnancy study. This sequence joins TRBV16 and TRBJ2-1; D remains unclear. The CDR3 reads CASSQSINLEEQFF. CDR3 coding DNA: TGTGCCAGCAGCCAATCCATTAATCTAGAAGAGCAGTTCTTC.